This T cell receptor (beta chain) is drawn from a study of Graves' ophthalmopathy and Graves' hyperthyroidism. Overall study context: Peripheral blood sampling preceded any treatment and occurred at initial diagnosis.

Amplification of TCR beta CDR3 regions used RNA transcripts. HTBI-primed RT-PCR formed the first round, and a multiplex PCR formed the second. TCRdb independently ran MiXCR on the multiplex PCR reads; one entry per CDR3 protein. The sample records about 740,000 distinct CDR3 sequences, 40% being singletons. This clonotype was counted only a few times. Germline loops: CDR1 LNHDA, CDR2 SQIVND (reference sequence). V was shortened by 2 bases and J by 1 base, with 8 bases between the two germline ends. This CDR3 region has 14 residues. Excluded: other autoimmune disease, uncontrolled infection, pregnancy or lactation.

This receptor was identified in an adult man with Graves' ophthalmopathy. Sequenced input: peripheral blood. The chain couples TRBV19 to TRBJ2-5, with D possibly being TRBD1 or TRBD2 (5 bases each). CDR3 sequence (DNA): TGTGCCAGTAGTATAACGGGGCTCCAAGAGACCCAGTACTTC. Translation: CASSITGLQETQYF. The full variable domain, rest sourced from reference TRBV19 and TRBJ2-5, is DGGITQSPKYLFRKEGQNVTLSCEQNLNHDAMYWYRQDPGQGLRLIYYSQIVNDFQKGDIAEGYSVSREKKESFPLTVTSAQKNPTAFYLCASSITGLQETQYFGPGTRLLVL.